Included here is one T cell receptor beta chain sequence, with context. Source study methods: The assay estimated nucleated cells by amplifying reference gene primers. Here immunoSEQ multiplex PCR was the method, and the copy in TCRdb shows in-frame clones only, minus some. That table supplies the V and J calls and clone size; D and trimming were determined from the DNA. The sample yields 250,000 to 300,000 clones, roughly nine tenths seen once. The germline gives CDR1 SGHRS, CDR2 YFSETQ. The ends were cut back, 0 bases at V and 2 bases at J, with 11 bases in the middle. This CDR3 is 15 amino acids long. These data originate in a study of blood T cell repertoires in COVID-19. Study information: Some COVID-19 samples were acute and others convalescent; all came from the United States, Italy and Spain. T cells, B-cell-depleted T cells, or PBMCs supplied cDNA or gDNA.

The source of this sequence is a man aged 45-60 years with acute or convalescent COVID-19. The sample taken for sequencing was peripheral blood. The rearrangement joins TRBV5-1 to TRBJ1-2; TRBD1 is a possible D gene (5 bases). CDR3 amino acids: CASSLGGGPNYGYTF. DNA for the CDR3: TGCGCCAGCAGCTTGGGGGGCGGCCCAAACTATGGCTACACCTTC.